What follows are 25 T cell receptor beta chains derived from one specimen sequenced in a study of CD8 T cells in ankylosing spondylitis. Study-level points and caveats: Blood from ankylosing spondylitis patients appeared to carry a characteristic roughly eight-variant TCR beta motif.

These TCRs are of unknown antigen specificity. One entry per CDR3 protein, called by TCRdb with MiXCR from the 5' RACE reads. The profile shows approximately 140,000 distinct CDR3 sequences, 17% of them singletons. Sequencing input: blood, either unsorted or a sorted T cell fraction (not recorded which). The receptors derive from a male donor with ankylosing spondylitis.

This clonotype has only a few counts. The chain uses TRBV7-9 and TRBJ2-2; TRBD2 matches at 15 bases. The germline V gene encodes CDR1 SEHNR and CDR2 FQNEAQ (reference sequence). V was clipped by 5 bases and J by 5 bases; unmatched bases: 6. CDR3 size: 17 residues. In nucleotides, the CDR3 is TGTGCCAGCAGCACCGGGACTAGCGGGAGGTGGACCGGGGAGCTGTTTTTT. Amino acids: CASSTGTSGRWTGELFF.

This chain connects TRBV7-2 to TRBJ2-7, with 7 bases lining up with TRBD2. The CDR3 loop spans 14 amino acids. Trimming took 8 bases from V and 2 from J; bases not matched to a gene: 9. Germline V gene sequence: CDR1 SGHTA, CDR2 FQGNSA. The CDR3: CASGFAGVPYEQYF. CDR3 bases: TGTGCCAGCGGGTTCGCGGGAGTCCCCTACGAGCAGTACTTC. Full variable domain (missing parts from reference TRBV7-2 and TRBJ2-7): GAGVSQSPSNKVTEKGKDVELRCDPISGHTALYWYRQSLGQGLEFLIYFQGNSAPDKSGLPSDRFSAERTGGSVSTLTIQRTQQEDSAVYLCASGFAGVPYEQYFGPGTRLTVT.

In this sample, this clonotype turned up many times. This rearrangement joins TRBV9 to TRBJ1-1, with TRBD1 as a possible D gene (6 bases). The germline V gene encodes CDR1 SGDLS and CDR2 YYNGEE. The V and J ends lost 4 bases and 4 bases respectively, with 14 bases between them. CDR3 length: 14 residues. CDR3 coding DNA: TGTGCCAGCAGCTTCCAGGGGCGAGGCACTGAAGCTTTCTTT. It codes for CASSFQGRGTEAFF.

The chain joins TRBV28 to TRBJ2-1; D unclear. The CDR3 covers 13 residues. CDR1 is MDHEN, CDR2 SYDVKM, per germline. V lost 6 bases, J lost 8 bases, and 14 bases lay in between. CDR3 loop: CASSPTRLYEQFF. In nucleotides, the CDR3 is TGTGCCAGCAGCCCCACTCGACTCTATGAGCAGTTCTTC. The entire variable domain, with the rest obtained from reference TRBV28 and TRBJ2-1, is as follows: DVKVTQSSRYLVKRTGEKVFLECVQDMDHENMFWYRQDPGLGLRLIYFSYDVKMKEKGDIPEGYSVSREKKERFSLILESASTNQTSMYLCASSPTRLYEQFFGPGTRLTVL.

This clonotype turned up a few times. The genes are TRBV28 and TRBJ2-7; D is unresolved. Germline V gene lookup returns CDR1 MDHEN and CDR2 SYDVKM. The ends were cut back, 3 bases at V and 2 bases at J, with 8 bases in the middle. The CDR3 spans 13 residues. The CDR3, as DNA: TGTGCCAGCAGTTTGAGTTCCCCCTACGAGCAGTACTTC. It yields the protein CASSLSSPYEQYF.

The CDR3, as DNA: TGTGCCAGCAGCTCCCCCCGGAGTAGCGGGAACACCGGGGAGCTGTTTTTT. Encoded protein: CASSSPRSSGNTGELFF. The rearrangement joins TRBV7-6 to TRBJ2-2; D perhaps matches TRBD2 (6 bases). This CDR3 has 17 residues. V lost 4 bases to trimming and J lost 1 base, with 16 bases between them. CDR1 is SGHVS, CDR2 FNYEAQ, per germline.

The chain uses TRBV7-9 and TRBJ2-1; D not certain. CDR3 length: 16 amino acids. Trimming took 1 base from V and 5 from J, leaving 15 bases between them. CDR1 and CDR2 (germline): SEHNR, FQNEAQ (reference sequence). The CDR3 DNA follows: TGTGCCAGCAGCTTAGTCAATCTTCCGAGGAACAATGAGCAGTTCTTC. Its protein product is CASSLVNLPRNNEQFF.

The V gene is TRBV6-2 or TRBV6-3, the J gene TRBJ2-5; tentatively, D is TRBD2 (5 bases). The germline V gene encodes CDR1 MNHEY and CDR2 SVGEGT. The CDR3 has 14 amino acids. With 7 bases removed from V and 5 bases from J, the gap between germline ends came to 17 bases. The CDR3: CASIRPGLSETQYF. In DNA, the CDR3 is TGTGCCAGCATACGACCAGGACTGTCGGAGACCCAGTACTTC.

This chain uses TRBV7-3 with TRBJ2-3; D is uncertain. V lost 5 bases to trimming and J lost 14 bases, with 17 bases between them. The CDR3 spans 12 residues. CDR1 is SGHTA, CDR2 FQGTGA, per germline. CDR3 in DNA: TGTGCCAGCAGCCCGGGCGGCGCCGTTTGGTATTTT. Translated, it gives CASSPGGAVWYF. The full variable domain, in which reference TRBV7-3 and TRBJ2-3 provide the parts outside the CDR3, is GAGVSQTPSNKVTEKGKYVELRCDPISGHTALYWYRQSLGQGPEFLIYFQGTGAADDSGLPNDRFFAVRPEGSVSTLKIQRTERGDSAVYLCASSPGGAVWYFGPGTRLTVL.

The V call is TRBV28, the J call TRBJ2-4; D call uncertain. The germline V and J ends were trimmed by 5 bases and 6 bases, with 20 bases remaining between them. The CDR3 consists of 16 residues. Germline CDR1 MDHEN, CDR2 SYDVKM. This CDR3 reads CASSPRTRPQRNIQYF. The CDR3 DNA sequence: TGTGCCAGCAGTCCTCGGACCCGGCCCCAGAGAAACATTCAGTACTTC.

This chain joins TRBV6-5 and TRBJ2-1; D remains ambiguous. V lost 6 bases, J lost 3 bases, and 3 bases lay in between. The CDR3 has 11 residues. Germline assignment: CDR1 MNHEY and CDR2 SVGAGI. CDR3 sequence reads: CASRGYNEQFF. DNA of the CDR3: TGTGCCAGCAGAGGCTACAATGAGCAGTTCTTC.

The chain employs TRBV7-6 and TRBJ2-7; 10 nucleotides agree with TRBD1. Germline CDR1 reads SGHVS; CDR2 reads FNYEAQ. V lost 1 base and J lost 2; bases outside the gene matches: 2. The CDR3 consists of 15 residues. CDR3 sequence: CASSLGGQGAYEQYF. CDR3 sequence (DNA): TGTGCCAGCAGCTTAGGTGGACAGGGGGCCTACGAGCAGTACTTC. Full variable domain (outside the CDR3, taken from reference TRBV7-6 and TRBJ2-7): GAGVSQSPRYKVTKRGQDVALRCDPISGHVSLYWYRQALGQGPEFLTYFNYEAQQDKSGLPNDRFSAERPEGSISTLTIQRTEQRDSAMYRCASSLGGQGAYEQYFGPGTRLTVT.

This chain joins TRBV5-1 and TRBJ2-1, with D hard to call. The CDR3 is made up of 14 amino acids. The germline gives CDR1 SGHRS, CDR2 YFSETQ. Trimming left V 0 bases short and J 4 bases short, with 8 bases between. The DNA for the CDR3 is TGCGCCAGCAGCTTGGACAGCTTTTACAATGAGCAGTTCTTC. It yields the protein CASSLDSFYNEQFF.

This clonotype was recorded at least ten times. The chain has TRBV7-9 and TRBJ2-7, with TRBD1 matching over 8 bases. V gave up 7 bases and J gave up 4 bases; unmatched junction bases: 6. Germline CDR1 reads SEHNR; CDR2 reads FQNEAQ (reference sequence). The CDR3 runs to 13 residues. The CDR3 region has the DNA TGTGCCAGCACTTGGGACAGGAGTTACGAGCAGTACTTC. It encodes CASTWDRSYEQYF.

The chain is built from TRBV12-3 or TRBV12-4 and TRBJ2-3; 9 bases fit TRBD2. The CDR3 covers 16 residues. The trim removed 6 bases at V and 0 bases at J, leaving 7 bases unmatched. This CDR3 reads CASSPSSGTSTDTQYF. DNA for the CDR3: TGTGCCAGCAGCCCCTCTAGCGGGACTAGCACAGATACGCAGTATTTT.

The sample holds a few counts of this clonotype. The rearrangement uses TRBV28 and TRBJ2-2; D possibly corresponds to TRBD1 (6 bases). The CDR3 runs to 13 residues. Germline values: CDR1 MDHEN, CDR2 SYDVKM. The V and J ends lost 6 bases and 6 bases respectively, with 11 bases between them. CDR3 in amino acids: CASSPQGAGELFF. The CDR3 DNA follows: TGTGCCAGCAGCCCACAGGGCGCCGGGGAGCTGTTTTTT.

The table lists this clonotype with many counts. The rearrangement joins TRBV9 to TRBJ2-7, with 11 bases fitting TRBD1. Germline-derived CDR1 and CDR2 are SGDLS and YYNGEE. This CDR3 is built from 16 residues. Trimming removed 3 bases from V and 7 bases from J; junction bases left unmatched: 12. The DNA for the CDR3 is TGTGCCAGCAGCGACCGAGAGGACAGGGGGCCGTGGGAGCAGTACTTC. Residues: CASSDREDRGPWEQYF.

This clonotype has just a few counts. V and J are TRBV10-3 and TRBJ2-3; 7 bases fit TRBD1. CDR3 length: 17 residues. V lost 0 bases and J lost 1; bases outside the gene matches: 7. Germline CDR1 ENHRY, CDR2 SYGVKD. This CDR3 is CAISESRRGGRTDTQYF. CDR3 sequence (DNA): TGTGCCATCAGTGAGTCCCGACGAGGGGGCCGCACAGATACGCAGTATTTT.

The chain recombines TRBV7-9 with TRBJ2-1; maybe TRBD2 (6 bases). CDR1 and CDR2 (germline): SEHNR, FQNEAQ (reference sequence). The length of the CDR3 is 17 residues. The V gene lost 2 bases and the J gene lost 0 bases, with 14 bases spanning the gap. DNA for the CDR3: TGTGCCAGCAGCTTACCCAATGGGGGGAGCTCCTACAATGAGCAGTTCTTC. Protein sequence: CASSLPNGGSSYNEQFF.

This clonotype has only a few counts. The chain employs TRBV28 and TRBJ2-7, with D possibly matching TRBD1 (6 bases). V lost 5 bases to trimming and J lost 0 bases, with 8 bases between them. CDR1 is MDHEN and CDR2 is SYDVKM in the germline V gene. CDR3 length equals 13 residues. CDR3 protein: CASSGQSSYEQYF. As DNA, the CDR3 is TGTGCCAGCAGTGGACAGAGCTCCTACGAGCAGTACTTC.

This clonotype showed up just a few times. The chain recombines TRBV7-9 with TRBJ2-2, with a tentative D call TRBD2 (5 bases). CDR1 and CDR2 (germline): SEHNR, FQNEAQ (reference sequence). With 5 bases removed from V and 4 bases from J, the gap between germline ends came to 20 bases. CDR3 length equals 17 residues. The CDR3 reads CASSQVISSGSTGELFF. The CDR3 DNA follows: TGTGCCAGCAGCCAAGTAATATCATCGGGGTCCACCGGGGAGCTGTTTTTT.

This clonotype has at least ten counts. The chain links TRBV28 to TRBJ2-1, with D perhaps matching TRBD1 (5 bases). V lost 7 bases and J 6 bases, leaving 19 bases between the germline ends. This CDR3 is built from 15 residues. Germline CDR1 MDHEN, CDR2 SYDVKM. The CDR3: CASTFGAGLANEQFF. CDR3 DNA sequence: TGTGCCAGCACTTTTGGGGCAGGGTTGGCCAATGAGCAGTTCTTC.

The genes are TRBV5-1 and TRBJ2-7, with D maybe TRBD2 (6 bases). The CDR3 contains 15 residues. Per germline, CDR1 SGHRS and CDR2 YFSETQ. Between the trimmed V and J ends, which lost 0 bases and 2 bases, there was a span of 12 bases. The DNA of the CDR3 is TGCGCCAGCAGCTTGGAAGGGGAGGATCCCTACGAGCAGTACTTC. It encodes CASSLEGEDPYEQYF. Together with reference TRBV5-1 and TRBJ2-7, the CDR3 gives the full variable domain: KAGVTQTPRYLIKTRGQQVTLSCSPISGHRSVSWYQQTPGQGLQFLFEYFSETQRNKGNFPGRFSGRQFSNSRSEMNVSTLELGDSALYLCASSLEGEDPYEQYFGPGTRLTVT.

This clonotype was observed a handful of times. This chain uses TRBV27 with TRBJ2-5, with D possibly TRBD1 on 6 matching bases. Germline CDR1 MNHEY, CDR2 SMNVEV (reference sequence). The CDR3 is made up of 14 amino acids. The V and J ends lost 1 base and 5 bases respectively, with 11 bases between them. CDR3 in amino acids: CASSLFRGWETQYF. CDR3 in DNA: TGTGCCAGCAGTTTATTCAGGGGTTGGGAGACCCAGTACTTC.

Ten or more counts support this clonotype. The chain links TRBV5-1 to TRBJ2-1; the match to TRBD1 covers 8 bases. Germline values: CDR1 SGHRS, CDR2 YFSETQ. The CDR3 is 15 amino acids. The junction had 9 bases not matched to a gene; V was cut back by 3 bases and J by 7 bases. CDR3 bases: TGCGCCAGCAGCTCAACGGACAGGGCGGGAAATGAGCAGTTCTTC. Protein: CASSSTDRAGNEQFF.